This TCR beta chain originates from a study of T cell changes during pregnancy in multiple sclerosis. TCRdb's table, derived via immunoSEQ multiplex PCR, lists solely in-frame clones and lacks some. The top ten hold less than 2% of the sample, which has 85,000 to 120,000 clones, about 90% seen once. The ends were cut back, 3 bases at V and 3 bases at J, with 9 bases in the middle. The CDR3 runs to 14 residues. Germline V gene data show CDR1 as WNHNN and CDR2 as SYGVQD (reference sequence). Sequences were derived from peripheral blood, sampled before pregnancy. The rearrangement links TRBV10-1 to TRBJ2-1; tentative D call: TRBD2 (5 bases). The clonotype was recovered from a female donor with multiple sclerosis, enrolled in a pregnancy study. The CDR3 sequence: CASSDQRLYNEQFF. The CDR3, as DNA: TGCGCCAGCAGTGATCAGCGGCTCTACAATGAGCAGTTCTTC.